This T cell receptor (beta chain) was observed in a study of T cell changes during pregnancy in multiple sclerosis. Sequencing was performed with immunoSEQ multiplex PCR; in TCRdb, only in-frame clones are kept and a portion is missing. The sample has nearly 60,000 clones; about 90% are singletons. CDR3 length: 13 residues. The germline CDR1 and CDR2 sequences are SGHAT and FQNNGV. The V and J ends lost 4 bases and 6 bases, in that order; junction bases with no gene match: 5. This chain links TRBV11-2 with TRBJ2-7; 8 bases map to TRBD2. This sample comprised CD4+ T cells from peripheral blood mononuclear cells, obtained after pregnancy. This sequence was found in a female donor in good health, enrolled as a control in a pregnancy study. This CDR3 is CASSSGLGTEQYF. CDR3 nucleotide sequence: TGTGCCAGCAGCTCGGGACTAGGGACCGAGCAGTACTTC.